This entry is about one T cell receptor beta chain. The antigen is not known. The CDR3 runs to 15 residues. The germline V gene has CDR1 MNHEY and CDR2 SVGAGI. Losses at the gene ends were 5 bases for V and 1 base for J; bases not matched to a gene: 4. PCR primers comprised 60 Vbeta and 13 Jbeta primers. TCRdb's table, derived via immunoSEQ multiplex PCR, lists solely in-frame clones and lacks some. The sample holds around 160,000 clones, 65% to 80% seen once. The sample belongs to a study of cytomegalovirus exposure and HLA in healthy donors. Notes on the study in general: At a 0.05 false discovery rate, a later analysis found some 17,000 TCR beta sequences to be associated with HLA alleles. Reports state that TCR beta sequences accurately predicted most subjects' HLA-A and HLA-B alleles.

V usage is TRBV6-5 and J usage is TRBJ2-2; 7 bases agree with TRBD2. This clonotype was obtained from a man aged 35 to 55 in good health and CMV-seropositive. The sequenced material came from PBMCs. The CDR3 sequence is CASSTLAGNTGELFF. CDR3 DNA sequence: TGTGCCAGCAGTACGTTAGCGGGGAACACCGGGGAGCTGTTTTTT.